The present T cell receptor beta chain was sequenced within a study of T cells in Graves' hyperthyroidism and ophthalmopathy. Across the whole study: The blood sample was taken at first diagnosis, before treatment began. Study results and limitations: Appearing also in blood were most of the thyroid clonotypes expanded above 0.001.

A word on this clonotype: Its specificity is not known.

Clinical Activity Scores of at least 3, NOSPECS grades of at least 4 and durations under 3 months characterized ophthalmopathy patients. Researchers barred patients who had uncontrolled infection, other autoimmune disease, pregnancy or lactation. RNA transcripts provided the source from which TCR beta CDR3 regions were amplified. A set of HTBI primers served as the primers for a first-round RT-PCR of the TCR CDR3. TCRdb ran MiXCR on the multiplex PCR reads and lists one entry per CDR3 protein. Of hundreds of thousands of distinct CDR3 sequences listed, 15% are singletons. The sequenced sample was blood. This TCR was sampled from a woman aged 60-75 years with Graves' ophthalmopathy.

CDR3: CASSWGWGSSEAFF. The CDR3 nucleotides read TGCGCCAGCAGCTGGGGGTGGGGCAGTTCTGAAGCTTTCTTT. V gene TRBV5-1 combines with J gene TRBJ1-1, with a possible D match to TRBD1 (5 bases). The CDR3 runs to 14 residues. Germline CDR1 SGHRS, CDR2 YFSETQ. V gave up 3 bases and J gave up 6 bases, with 15 bases separating them.